This TCR beta chain comes out of a study of CD8 T cells in Susac syndrome. Random hexamers were used to reverse transcribe the RNA input (about 0.5 to 1 ug). TCRdb used MiXCR to reprocess the immunoSEQ multiplex PCR reads, holding one entry per CDR3 protein. The sample shows about 200,000 distinct CDR3 sequences, 91% of them seen only once. The CDR3 length is 12 residues. Trimming removed 5 bases at V and 5 bases at J, with 9 bases between. Per germline, CDR1 LNHDA and CDR2 SQIVND (reference sequence). This clonotype turned up a few times. The sample comprised CD4+ T cells from PBMCs. The rearrangement links TRBV19 to TRBJ2-5; a possible D gene is TRBD2 (6 bases). This clonotype was sampled from a human donor with Susac syndrome. The CDR3, as DNA: TGTGCCAGTAGTTCGGAGGGGGAGACCCAGTACTTC. It specifies CASSSEGETQYF. Together with reference TRBV19 and TRBJ2-5, the CDR3 gives the full variable domain: DGGITQSPKYLFRKEGQNVTLSCEQNLNHDAMYWYRQDPGQGLRLIYYSQIVNDFQKGDIAEGYSVSREKKESFPLTVTSAQKNPTAFYLCASSSEGETQYFGPGTRLLVL.